Listed here is a single T cell receptor beta chain. This entry belongs to a study of blood T cell repertoires in COVID-19. Study-wide context: Sites in the United States, Italy and Spain provided acute and convalescent COVID-19 samples. T cells, B-cell-depleted T cells, or PBMCs provided the cDNA or gDNA that served as material.

While infection was still active, Seattle patients were enrolled and then followed longitudinally. CDR3 length: 15 amino acids. Germline trimming cut 6 bases from V and 3 bases from J; bases unmatched to any gene: 4. Germline V lookup: CDR1 MNHEY, CDR2 SVGAGI. Per the original data handling: Estimated nucleated cell counts came from reference gene primer amplification. Produced via immunoSEQ multiplex PCR; TCRdb's table is partial and in-frame only. That table supplies the V and J calls and clone size; D and trimming were determined from the DNA. Seen here are 300,000 to 400,000 clones, about 89% observed once, and the top ten hold roughly 2%.

The specimen sequenced was peripheral blood. This TCR was sampled from a woman aged 60-75 years with COVID-19, enrolled during active disease. J is TRBJ2-2 and V is TRBV6-5, with 10 bases identical to TRBD1. The CDR3 here is CASRGDRGYTGELFF. The CDR3 nucleotides are TGTGCCAGCAGGGGGGACAGGGGTTACACCGGGGAGCTGTTTTTT.